The table lists the clone carrying this T cell receptor (beta chain) with a few counts. What it recognizes is unknown. The CDR3 contains 15 residues. V dropped 0 bases and J dropped 4 bases, with 15 bases sitting between them. CDR1 and CDR2 (germline): DFQATT, SNEGSKA (reference sequence). A single record per CDR3 protein comes from TCRdb applying MiXCR to the reads. The sample carries around 280,000 distinct CDR3 sequences, roughly 13% recorded once. The data belong to a study of T cell repertoires in cytomegalovirus infection. Study-level background: The public TCR beta signatures pointed to both CMV infection and matching HLA type.

General observations from the study: Clonotypes of TCR beta that were HLA-C-restricted and CMV-specific dominated the ex vivo response. Totalled public TCR beta family frequency picked out people who carried CMV plus the relevant HLA.

Source material: PBMCs. This receptor was obtained from a human donor in good health (CMV status not recorded). Some clones in this sample may be carry-over from other donors' samples. This chain joins TRBV20-1 and TRBJ1-1; D uncertain. The CDR3 coding sequence is TGCAGTGCTAGAGATCTCGGTCAATCGGGCACTGAAGCTTTCTTT. Translated: CSARDLGQSGTEAFF.